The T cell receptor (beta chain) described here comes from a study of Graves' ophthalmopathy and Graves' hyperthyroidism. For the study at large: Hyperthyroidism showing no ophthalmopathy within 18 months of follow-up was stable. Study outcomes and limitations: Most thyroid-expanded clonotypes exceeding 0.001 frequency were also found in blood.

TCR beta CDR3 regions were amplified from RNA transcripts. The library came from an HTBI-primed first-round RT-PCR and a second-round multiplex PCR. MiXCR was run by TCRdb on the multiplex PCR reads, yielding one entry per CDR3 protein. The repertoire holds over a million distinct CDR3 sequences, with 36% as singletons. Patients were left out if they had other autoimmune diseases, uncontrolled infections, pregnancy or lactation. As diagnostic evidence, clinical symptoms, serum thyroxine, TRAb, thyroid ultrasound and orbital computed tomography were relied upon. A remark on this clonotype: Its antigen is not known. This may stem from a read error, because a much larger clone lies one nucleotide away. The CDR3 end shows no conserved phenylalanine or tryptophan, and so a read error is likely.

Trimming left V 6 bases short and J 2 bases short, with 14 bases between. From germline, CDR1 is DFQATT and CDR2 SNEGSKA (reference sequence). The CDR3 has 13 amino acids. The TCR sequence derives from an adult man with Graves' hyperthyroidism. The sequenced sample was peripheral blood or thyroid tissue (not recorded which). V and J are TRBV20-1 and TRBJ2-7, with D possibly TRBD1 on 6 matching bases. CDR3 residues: CSASDRTTYEQYL. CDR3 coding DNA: TGCAGTGCCTCGGACAGAACGACCTACGAGCAGTACCTC.